A selection of T cell receptor beta chains follows, all from one sample in a study of shared clonotypes between healthy human individuals. Some clones are missing from TCRdb's copy, which holds only in-frame ones; the method was immunoSEQ multiplex PCR. The repertoire includes about 530,000 clones, about 96% of them detected once, and less than 0.06% sits in the top ten. The specimen was naive CD4+ T cells sorted from blood. These receptors came from a woman in her twenties or thirties in good health. CDR3s leave out the opening cysteine and the closing phenylalanine or tryptophan. Where a row states a size, it is once, few, many or the class of an expanded clone; other rows omit it.

cdr3_aa clone_size cdr3_length v_call
ASSVGVTGGEQY once 12 TRBV9
ASSEIRGAETQY few 12 TRBV25-1
ASSPSGVTDTQY . 12 TRBV16
ASSERAGGQAYEKLF . 15 TRBV9
ASSPTDTNTGELF . 13 TRBV18
ASRSSREGELF . 11 TRBV5-1
ASSRLLTKNIQY . 12 TRBV28
ASSFIEETQY . 10 TRBV5-1
ASSLNREGNQPQH . 13 TRBV7-9
ASSPSGSSYNEQF . 13 TRBV11-2
ASSFSSANTGELF . 13 TRBV27
ASSLGTGAQPQH . 12 TRBV5-1
ASSLRDRNTEAF once 12 TRBV11-1
ASSESRLAGLSSYNEQF . 17 TRBV7-8
ASSGYVTSSRYEQY once 14 TRBV6-1
ASSDTGSSYNEQF . 13 TRBV6-6
ASSWGQGARTYEQY . 14 TRBV5-1
ASSDQLTQY . 9 TRBV2
ASSQDAGYNYEQY . 13 TRBV4-1
ASSYRDRPFYGYT . 13 TRBV5-6
ASSTDRGRFQPQH . 13 TRBV28
ASRKQGASTEAF . 12 TRBV28
ASSLRGSGRANTGELF . 16 TRBV7-3
ASSSPGTGNYNEQF . 14 TRBV25-1
ASSLEAVFTDTQY . 13 TRBV5-1
ASSRTSVTDTQY . 12 TRBV2
ASSFRGLETQY . 11 TRBV5-1
ASSYAGAGNSPLH . 13 TRBV28
ASSLVGNIQY . 10 TRBV5-1
ASIAPGGNQPQH . 12 TRBV28
ASSQVALGEQY . 11 TRBV2
ASSSGLAGDYEQY . 13 TRBV28
ASSPGLAGGVDEQY . 14 TRBV5-1